The 6 T cell receptor beta chains below all came from one sample that was sequenced in a study of cytomegalovirus exposure and HLA in healthy donors listed by TCRdb under 2017. Library creation used the immunoSEQ multiplex PCR assay. For the multiplex PCR, a mixture combining 60 forward primers for TCR Vbeta segments and 13 reverse primers for TCR Jbeta segments was used. This is the immuneACCESS table as TCRdb keeps it, with only in-frame sequences that have V and J called. A part of the clones is gone; compared with another copy, unresolved V genes explain less than half, and the rest is unexplained. For this sample the table gives about 170,000 clones, of which 65% to 85% were detected only once. Of the sample, around 4.1% is held by the ten largest clones. Sequenced sample: PBMCs. The receptors were sampled from a woman aged 45-59 years in good health and CMV-seropositive.

The chain couples TRBV19 to TRBJ2-7; D is unresolved. The germline gives CDR1 LNHDA, CDR2 SQIVND (reference sequence). V was shortened by 1 base and J by 3 bases, with 10 bases between the two germline ends. This CDR3 has 14 residues. CDR3 DNA sequence: TGTGCCAGTAGTATAGCCATAGCCGGCTACGAGCAGTACTTC. It translates to CASSIAIAGYEQYF.

The CDR3 coding sequence is TGTGCCAGTAGTATAAGGGTGGGGCGACAGTCTAGCAATCAGCCCCAGCATTTT. Its protein is CASSIRVGRQSSNQPQHF. The V call is TRBV19, the J call TRBJ1-5; tentative D call: TRBD1 (5 bases). This CDR3 is 18 amino acids long. Germline lookup yields CDR1 LNHDA and CDR2 SQIVND (reference sequence). V was trimmed by 2 bases and J by 0 bases, leaving 17 bases between them.

In DNA, the CDR3 is TGTGCCAGCAGCGTAGGACAGGGAAACTATGGCTACACCTTC. Translated, it gives CASSVGQGNYGYTF. The rearrangement joins TRBV9 to TRBJ1-2; TRBD1 matches 7 bases. The V gene's germline CDR1 is SGDLS and CDR2 YYNGEE. The CDR3 loop spans 14 amino acids. V shed 0 bases and J 2 bases; nucleotides not matched to a gene: 1.

The chain uses TRBV10-2 and TRBJ2-3; a possible D gene is TRBD2 (5 bases). The CDR3 has 13 residues. Per germline, CDR1 WSHSY and CDR2 SAAADI. Trimming pared 0 bases from V and 4 bases from J, leaving 5 bases between. The DNA for the CDR3 is TGCGCCAGCAGTGAGTCGAGGGCAGATACGCAGTATTTT. It translates to CASSESRADTQYF.

This clone was found once. The chain employs TRBV11-2 and TRBJ2-2, with D perhaps TRBD1 (5 bases). The CDR3 length is 16 residues. V was cut by 4 bases and J by 5 bases, with 17 bases left in between. The V gene's germline CDR1 is SGHAT and CDR2 FQNNGV. The CDR3 region has the DNA TGTGCCAGCAGCTCCCGAAACGCCCCAGGGACCGGGGAGCTGTTTTTT. It translates to CASSSRNAPGTGELFF.

This rearrangement joins TRBV6-5 to TRBJ2-7; 9 nucleotides match TRBD1. The germline V gene has CDR1 MNHEY and CDR2 SVGAGI. The CDR3 sequence is 14 residues long. The V gene end was trimmed by 2 bases and the J gene end by 5 bases; junction bases not matched to a gene: 4. This chain's CDR3 is CASSYGDRVHEQYF. For the CDR3, the DNA is TGTGCCAGCAGTTACGGGGACAGGGTTCACGAGCAGTACTTC.